The 19 T cell receptor beta chains below were found in one sample sequenced in a study of OX40 agonist ivuxolimab in advanced cancers. The assay was immunoSEQ multiplex PCR, and TCRdb's table has in-frame clones only and misses some. This table has about 35,000 clones, roughly 80% appearing once. The specimen comprised CD4+ or CD8+ T cells sorted from blood, sampled in a trial of the OX40 agonist ivuxolimab. The receptor set was obtained from an adult with an advanced solid tumor such as melanoma, head and neck, liver or kidney cancer.

V gene TRBV4-1 combines with J gene TRBJ1-1; 8 bases agree with TRBD1. The CDR3 is 14 amino acids. With 2 bases clipped from V and 5 bases from J, the junction kept 4 bases outside the gene matches. CDR1 is MGHRA and CDR2 is YSYEKL in the germline V gene. CDR3 sequence reads: CASSQRTGLTEAFF. CDR3 sequence (DNA): TGCGCCAGCAGCCAACGGACAGGGTTGACTGAAGCTTTCTTT.

This clone came up once. The chain combines TRBV19 with TRBJ2-7; D perhaps matches TRBD2 (6 bases). Germline-derived CDR1 and CDR2 are LNHDA and SQIVND (reference sequence). The CDR3 length is 15 residues. Trimming shortened V by 8 bases and J by 3 bases, and 20 bases separated the two germline ends. The CDR3 DNA follows: TGTGCCAGTCCCTTGGAGGGGCCCAAAGACTACGAGCAGTACTTC. The encoded protein is CASPLEGPKDYEQYF.

The chain uses TRBV7-2 and TRBJ2-5; 9 positions agree with TRBD2. This CDR3 has 15 amino acids. Trimming cost V 4 bases and J 5 bases; bases outside gene matches: 8. CDR1 is SGHTA and CDR2 is FQGNSA in the germline V gene. CDR3 coding DNA: TGTGCCAGCAGCTCGGCGGGGGGGCGGTTTGAGACCCAGTACTTC. This encodes CASSSAGGRFETQYF.

The chain uses TRBV19 and TRBJ2-2; 10 bases fit TRBD1. Losses at the gene ends were 4 bases for V and 5 bases for J; bases not matched to a gene: 4. The CDR3 has 15 residues. Germline V lookup: CDR1 LNHDA, CDR2 SQIVND (reference sequence). The CDR3 DNA is TGTGCCAGTAGTACCGACAGGGGGCTGACCGGGGAGCTGTTTTTT. This sequence encodes CASSTDRGLTGELFF.

The chain employs TRBV7-8 and TRBJ1-5, with a tentative D call TRBD1 (6 bases). V was pared by 5 bases and J by 4 bases, with 18 bases between. Germline CDR1 reads SGHVS; CDR2 reads FQNEAQ. The CDR3 totals 16 residues. In DNA form, the CDR3 reads TGTGCCAGCAGCCCCCGGGGGTGGGGGCCTAATCAGCCCCAGCATTTT. Translation gives CASSPRGWGPNQPQHF.

The chain has TRBV5-1 and TRBJ1-5; D gene uncertain. The CDR3 spans 15 residues. The V gene's germline CDR1 is SGHRS and CDR2 YFSETQ. Trimming removed 1 base from V and 4 bases from J, with 12 bases in between. CDR3 loop: CASSLSGPENQPQHF. In nucleotides, the CDR3 is TGCGCCAGCAGCTTGTCTGGCCCTGAGAATCAGCCCCAGCATTTT.

This clone occurred a few times. The chain links TRBV11-2 to TRBJ1-6; D remains ambiguous. Germline V CDR1 and CDR2: SGHAT, FQNNGV. V lost 8 bases, J lost 0 bases, and 11 bases lay in between. CDR3 length equals 15 residues. The CDR3 reads CASRSQSSYNSPLHF. DNA for the CDR3: TGTGCCAGCCGTTCACAGAGCTCCTATAATTCACCCCTCCACTTT.

The rearrangement joins TRBV15 to TRBJ2-3; D may be TRBD1 or TRBD2 (6 bases each). Germline CDR1 LNHNV, CDR2 YYDKDF (reference sequence). Trimming stripped 1 base from V and 6 bases from J, with 17 bases between. The CDR3 runs to 16 residues. The CDR3 nucleotides are TGTGCCACCAGCAGAGTAGGAGGGGGGAGAAGGGATACGCAGTATTTT. It is translated as CATSRVGGGRRDTQYF.

The rearrangement uses TRBV19 and TRBJ2-7; D possibly matches TRBD1 or TRBD2 (5 bases each). Looked up from germline, CDR1 is LNHDA and CDR2 is SQIVND (reference sequence). V lost 6 bases to trimming and J lost 2 bases, with 11 bases between them. This CDR3 region has 13 residues. The CDR3 is CASSGAKTYEQYF. As DNA, the CDR3 is TGTGCCAGTAGCGGGGCCAAAACCTACGAGCAGTACTTC.

A few counts support this clone. The chain carries TRBV30 and TRBJ2-1, with 7 bases matching TRBD1. The CDR3 covers 12 residues. With V trimmed by 8 bases and J by 5 bases, 6 bases remained unmatched. Germline CDR1 GTSNPN, CDR2 SVGIG (reference sequence). In nucleotides, the CDR3 is TGTGCCCAGTCGGGACAGAACAATGAGCAGTTCTTC. This encodes CAQSGQNNEQFF.

The chain links TRBV9 to TRBJ2-3; 7 bases match TRBD2. Germline values: CDR1 SGDLS, CDR2 YYNGEE. This CDR3 contains 16 residues. V shed 0 bases, J shed 3 bases, and the junction held 7 bases outside the gene matches. The CDR3 sequence is CASSVVGSGNTDTQYF. Written as DNA, the CDR3 is TGTGCCAGCAGCGTAGTAGGGAGCGGGAATACAGATACGCAGTATTTT.

The chain uses TRBV28 and TRBJ2-4; TRBD1 agrees at 8 bases. Germline CDR1 MDHEN, CDR2 SYDVKM. This CDR3 contains 14 residues. The trim removed 7 bases at V and 8 bases at J, leaving 10 bases unmatched. The chain's CDR3 is CASTQDRVRDIQYF. The CDR3 nucleotides read TGTGCCAGCACCCAGGACAGGGTTAGGGACATTCAGTACTTC.

V gene TRBV2 combines with J gene TRBJ2-5; no reliable D call. V shed 9 bases and J shed 1 base, with 9 bases lying between them. This CDR3 has 12 amino acids. Germline V gene lookup returns CDR1 SNHLY and CDR2 FYNNEI. CDR3 sequence (DNA): TGTGCCAGTGTGTTTAGCCAAGAGACCCAGTACTTC. This sequence encodes CASVFSQETQYF. Supplemented by reference TRBV2 and TRBJ2-5, the full variable domain reads EPEVTQTPSHQVTQMGQEVILRCVPISNHLYFYWYRQILGQKVEFLVSFYNNEISEKSEIFDDQFSVERPDGSNFTLKIRSTKLEDSAMYFCASVFSQETQYFGPGTRLLVL.

The rearrangement links TRBV4-1 to TRBJ1-1, with 10 bases fitting TRBD1. Trimming at V came to 5 bases and at J to 1 base, leaving 10 bases not matched to a gene. Per the germline V gene, CDR1 is MGHRA and CDR2 is YSYEKL. This CDR3 is 17 amino acids long. The CDR3 loop reads CASSMSRDRGGNTEAFF. Here the CDR3 DNA reads TGCGCCAGCAGCATGTCCCGGGACAGGGGAGGGAACACTGAAGCTTTCTTT.

This chain uses TRBV28 with TRBJ1-6; D perhaps matches TRBD1 (5 bases). The ends were cut back, 6 bases at V and 4 bases at J, with 10 bases in the middle. This CDR3 has 14 residues. Germline CDR1 is MDHEN and CDR2 is SYDVKM. CDR3 amino acids: CASRPGHYNSPLHF. CDR3 bases: TGTGCCAGCAGGCCCGGACATTATAATTCACCCCTCCACTTT. The full variable domain, in which reference TRBV28 and TRBJ1-6 provide the parts outside the CDR3, is DVKVTQSSRYLVKRTGEKVFLECVQDMDHENMFWYRQDPGLGLRLIYFSYDVKMKEKGDIPEGYSVSREKKERFSLILESASTNQTSMYLCASRPGHYNSPLHFGNGTRLTVT.

J is TRBJ1-5 and V is TRBV28; D unclear. This CDR3 contains 15 residues. V was trimmed by 6 bases and J by 2 bases, leaving 14 bases between them. Germline V gene lookup returns CDR1 MDHEN and CDR2 SYDVKM. The CDR3 DNA is TGTGCCAGCAGCCGTGGGTCGCCCCGCAATCAGCCCCAGCATTTT. Protein product: CASSRGSPRNQPQHF.

The table lists this clone with a few counts. The chain joins TRBV5-4 to TRBJ2-7; 8 bases fit TRBD1. There are 15 residues in the CDR3. Germline lookup yields CDR1 SGHNT and CDR2 YYREEE (reference sequence). The ends lost 3 bases at V and 7 bases at J; junction bases unmatched: 12. The CDR3 DNA sequence: TGTGCCAGCAGCTACTCCTTGGACAGGGAATTAGAGCAGTACTTC. Its translation is CASSYSLDRELEQYF.

This clone appeared a few times. The J gene is TRBJ1-5, the V gene TRBV30; no definite D call. The CDR3 covers 15 residues. The germline CDR1 and CDR2 sequences are GTSNPN and SVGIG (reference sequence). V dropped 0 bases and J dropped 0 bases, with 9 bases sitting between them. DNA of the CDR3: TGTGCCTGGAGTGTACGGGCGTATAGCAATCAGCCCCAGCATTTT. Its protein is CAWSVRAYSNQPQHF. Full variable domain (remainder filled in from reference TRBV30 and TRBJ1-5): SQTIHQWPATLVQPVGSPLSLECTVEGTSNPNLYWYRQAAGRGLQLLFYSVGIGQISSEVPQNLSASRPQDRQFILSSKKLLLSDSGFYLCAWSVRAYSNQPQHFGDGTRLSIL.

The table lists this clone with a count of one. The chain is built from TRBV19 and TRBJ2-5, with D unclear. The germline V and J ends were trimmed by 3 bases and 2 bases, with 10 bases remaining between them. CDR3 size: 14 residues. The germline gives CDR1 LNHDA, CDR2 SQIVND (reference sequence). CDR3 DNA: TGTGCCAGTAGTATCAACCACTTACAAGAGACCCAGTACTTC. Its translation is CASSINHLQETQYF.